These 28 T cell receptor beta chains originate from one sample sequenced in a study of beta chain features in type 1 diabetes (dated by TCRdb to 2017 to 2018). The library was generated by the immunoSEQ multiplex PCR assay. The High Capacity cDNA Reverse Transcription Kit was used to reverse transcribe all of the isolated RNA, meaning that expressed TCRB transcripts were what got sequenced. Drawn from immuneACCESS, this table holds only the in-frame rearrangements with V and J called that TCRdb kept. Clones are partly lost; checked studies trace under half to an unresolved V gene and leave the rest unexplained. The sample yields 430,000 or so clones; about an eighth were counted once. The top ten clones comprise roughly 0.046% of the sample. The sample taken for sequencing was naive CD4+ T cells from blood. Reading the label with the study, this specimen's cell subset or site is: true naive CD4+ T cells. These receptors were collected from a young woman in good health.

This clone was recorded a few times. The chain has TRBV4-3 and TRBJ2-7; TRBD2 matches 14 bases. The CDR3 consists of 15 residues. V lost 5 bases to trimming and J lost 3 bases; unmatched junction nucleotides: 3. Looked up from germline, CDR1 is LGHNA and CDR2 is YSLEER. The CDR3 coding sequence is TGCGCCAGCAGCACCGGGACTAGCGGGAGCTACGAGCAGTACTTC. Encoded protein: CASSTGTSGSYEQYF.

This rearrangement joins TRBV7-9 to TRBJ1-5; possibly TRBD1 for D (5 bases). Germline V gene sequence: CDR1 SEHNR, CDR2 FQNEAQ (reference sequence). The CDR3 is 14 amino acids. Trimming left V 2 bases short and J 4 bases short, with 9 bases between. The CDR3 coding sequence is TGTGCCAGCAGCTTACAGGGTTGGAATCAGCCCCAGCATTTT. Amino acids: CASSLQGWNQPQHF.

This clone was seen a few times. Other nucleotide sequences from this sample produce the same CDR3. The V call is TRBV7-9, the J call TRBJ2-3, with D possibly being TRBD2 (6 bases). Germline loops: CDR1 SEHNR, CDR2 FQNEAQ (reference sequence). CDR3 length: 14 amino acids. Trimming removed 3 bases from V and 1 base from J, with 8 bases in between. The CDR3 here is CASSFSGGTDTQYF. Here the CDR3 DNA reads TGTGCCAGCAGCTTTTCGGGGGGCACAGATACGCAGTATTTT.

J is TRBJ1-1 and V is TRBV4-2; D remains unclear. The CDR3 runs to 13 residues. Germline V CDR1 and CDR2: LGHNA, YNFKEQ. V was pared by 5 bases and J by 6 bases, with 13 bases between. For the CDR3, the DNA is TGTGCCAGCAGCTTTTCAGGTAGCGCTGAAGCTTTCTTT. Translating gives CASSFSGSAEAFF.

This clone has just a few counts. The genes are TRBV28 and TRBJ2-4; perhaps TRBD1 as D (5 bases). CDR3 length equals 18 residues. Germline CDR1 is MDHEN and CDR2 is SYDVKM. V was pared by 6 bases and J by 3 bases, with 24 bases between. The CDR3 region has the DNA TGTGCCAGCAGCCCTCCACTATCTCCAGGGCTAGGCAAAAACATTCAGTACTTC. Amino acids: CASSPPLSPGLGKNIQYF.

This clone was seen more than once but under ten times. The chain is built from TRBV14 and TRBJ2-1; possibly TRBD1 for D (5 bases). Trimming took 0 bases from V and 4 from J, leaving 16 bases between them. The CDR3 is 17 amino acids. The V gene's germline CDR1 is SGHDN and CDR2 FVKESK. The CDR3 coding sequence is TGTGCCAGCAGCCAAGACTGGGGCAGGGTGAGGTACAATGAGCAGTTCTTC. Translation: CASSQDWGRVRYNEQFF.

The rearrangement links TRBV4-2 to TRBJ2-1; D ambiguous. The CDR3 has 15 residues. The V gene's germline CDR1 is LGHNA and CDR2 YNFKEQ. Trimming pared 4 bases from V and 0 bases from J, leaving 10 bases between. CDR3 sequence reads: CASSPGGSSYNEQFF. For the CDR3, the DNA is TGTGCCAGCAGCCCCGGTGGCAGCTCCTACAATGAGCAGTTCTTC.

This clone was found a few times. The chain carries TRBV28 and TRBJ1-2; D is undetermined. The CDR3 sequence is 12 residues long. Trimming removed 6 bases from V and 4 bases from J, with 9 bases in between. CDR1 and CDR2 (germline): MDHEN, SYDVKM. The CDR3 DNA is TGTGCCAGCAGGGAAATTCCCTATGGCTACACCTTC. It specifies CASREIPYGYTF.

This clone was picked up a small number of times. The chain links TRBV18 to TRBJ2-3; 10 nucleotides agree with TRBD2. V shed 5 bases, J shed 1 base, and the junction held 18 bases outside the gene matches. The germline gives CDR1 KGHSH, CDR2 LQKENI. The CDR3 runs 20 residues. Written as DNA, the CDR3 is TGTGCCAGCTCAAAAATCGCCGGACTAGCGGCGGTGGCCGGCACAGATACGCAGTATTTT. Amino acid sequence: CASSKIAGLAAVAGTDTQYF.

The V gene is TRBV25-1, the J gene TRBJ2-5; possibly TRBD1 for D (5 bases). The CDR3 covers 14 residues. V was clipped by 6 bases and J by 5 bases, with 16 bases between them. Germline V CDR1 and CDR2: MGHDK, SYGVNS. The CDR3 DNA is TGTGCCAGCAGGGACACGCCAAATTGGGAGACCCAGTACTTC. Protein sequence: CASRDTPNWETQYF.

The table lists this clone with a few counts. V gene TRBV7-2 combines with J gene TRBJ2-5; 8 bases fit TRBD2. Germline CDR1 reads SGHTA; CDR2 reads FQGNSA. The CDR3 contains 16 residues. After removal of 1 base from V and 1 base from J, the junction contained 5 bases not matched to a gene. Written as DNA, the CDR3 is TGTGCCAGCAGCTTAGGGGGGACTAGATCCCAAGAGACCCAGTACTTC. Its protein product is CASSLGGTRSQETQYF.

The V gene is TRBV7-2, the J gene TRBJ1-6, with D perhaps TRBD1 (6 bases). The CDR3 loop spans 15 amino acids. The germline V and J ends were trimmed by 0 bases and 7 bases, with 10 bases remaining between them. From germline, CDR1 is SGHTA and CDR2 FQGNSA. As DNA, the CDR3 is TGTGCCAGCAGCTTAGCGGACAGAGTCAATTCACCCCTCCACTTT. Its translation: CASSLADRVNSPLHF.

As DNA, the CDR3 is TGCGCCAGCAGCGTCGGTGAAGACTATGGCTACACCTTC. Translated: CASSVGEDYGYTF. V gene TRBV5-1 combines with J gene TRBJ1-2, with D uncertain. The CDR3 covers 13 residues. V was cut by 4 bases and J by 3 bases, with 10 bases left in between. In germline, CDR1 is SGHRS, CDR2 YFSETQ.

V usage is TRBV9 and J usage is TRBJ2-3; 7 nucleotides line up with TRBD2. The CDR3 runs to 15 residues. The germline gives CDR1 SGDLS, CDR2 YYNGEE. With 6 bases clipped from V and 2 bases from J, the junction kept 9 bases outside the gene matches. CDR3 residues: CASTRRERDTDTQYF. In nucleotides, the CDR3 is TGTGCCAGCACCCGGCGGGAGCGGGACACAGATACGCAGTATTTT.

In this sample, this clone turned up a few times. The chain uses TRBV6-1 and TRBJ2-3; 15 nucleotides line up with TRBD2. CDR3 length equals 15 residues. Germline CDR1 MNHNS, CDR2 SASEGT. With V trimmed by 6 bases and J by 11 bases, 9 bases remained unmatched. The CDR3 is CASRSGLAGGGKQYF. For the CDR3, the DNA is TGTGCCAGCAGGAGCGGACTAGCGGGAGGGGGCAAGCAGTATTTT.

This clone has a handful of counts. The CDR3 DNA reads as TGTGCCAGCAGCTCCCCGCGACTAGCGGACGAGCAGTTCTTC. This translates into CASSSPRLADEQFF. The genes are TRBV5-4 and TRBJ2-1; 9 bases map to TRBD2. The CDR3 is 14 residues long. Unmatched junction bases numbered 8, after V lost 3 bases and J lost 10 bases. CDR1 and CDR2 (germline): SGHNT, YYREEE (reference sequence). Using reference TRBV5-4 and TRBJ2-1 for the parts outside the CDR3, the full variable domain is ETGVTQSPTHLIKTRGQQVTLRCSSQSGHNTVSWYQQALGQGPQFIFQYYREEENGRGNFPPRFSGLQFPNYSSELNVNALELDDSALYLCASSSPRLADEQFFGPGTRLTVL.

The chain employs TRBV23-1 and TRBJ2-7, with D perhaps matching TRBD1 (6 bases). TRBV23-1 is an open reading frame whose function is uncertain. Trimming removed 0 bases at V and 0 bases at J, with 15 bases between. The CDR3 is 17 amino acids. Here the CDR3 reads CASSQSGGQSSSYEQYV. DNA for the CDR3: TGCGCCAGCAGTCAATCGGGCGGACAGTCCAGCTCCTACGAGCAGTACGTC.

This clone has only a few counts. V and J are TRBV29-1 and TRBJ2-2; tentatively, D is TRBD2 (5 bases). Trimming removed 4 bases at V and 0 bases at J, with 12 bases between. This CDR3 has 15 amino acids. CDR1 SQVTM and CDR2 ANQGSEA come from the germline V gene. The CDR3 loop is CSVGVRRTNTGELFF. In nucleotides, the CDR3 is TGCAGCGTTGGGGTCCGGAGGACGAACACCGGGGAGCTGTTTTTT.

CDR3 loop: CASSLNWYEQFF. As DNA, the CDR3 is TGTGCCAGCAGCTTGAATTGGTACGAGCAGTTCTTC. V and J are TRBV5-6 and TRBJ2-1; D is ambiguous. Trimming stripped 1 base from V and 10 bases from J, with 9 bases between. This CDR3 is 12 amino acids long. CDR1 is SGHDT and CDR2 is YYEEEE in the germline V gene.

The sample holds a few counts of this clone. Other DNA variants within this sample encode the same CDR3. The J gene is TRBJ2-3, the V gene TRBV20-1, with D uncertain. V shed 3 bases and J shed 6 bases, with 7 bases lying between them. This CDR3 comprises 11 residues. Germline V gene lookup returns CDR1 DFQATT and CDR2 SNEGSKA (reference sequence). DNA of the CDR3: TGCAGTGCTAGGGCGGCCGATACGCAGTATTTT. Protein sequence: CSARAADTQYF.

V usage is TRBV5-1 and J usage is TRBJ2-5; D remains unclear. Trimming cost V 0 bases and J 4 bases, with 7 bases left between them. This CDR3 has 13 amino acids. Germline V gene sequence: CDR1 SGHRS, CDR2 YFSETQ. CDR3 nucleotides: TGCGCCAGCAGCTTGGGGGCCAGAGAGACCCAGTACTTC. Protein product: CASSLGARETQYF.

This chain joins TRBV7-2 and TRBJ2-1; possibly TRBD2 for D (6 bases). Germline loops: CDR1 SGHTA, CDR2 FQGNSA. V was trimmed by 5 bases and J by 4 bases, leaving 15 bases between them. The CDR3 has 15 amino acids. The CDR3 loop is CASSASGGAYNEQFF. The CDR3 coding sequence is TGTGCCAGCAGCGCCTCTGGAGGGGCGTACAATGAGCAGTTCTTC.

The V gene is TRBV2, the J gene TRBJ2-1; 10 nucleotides match TRBD2. The trim removed 6 bases at V and 6 bases at J, leaving 5 bases unmatched. The CDR3 extends over 14 amino acids. From germline, CDR1 is SNHLY and CDR2 FYNNEI. CDR3 region: CASREPSGSNEQFF. CDR3 nucleotides: TGTGCCAGCAGGGAACCTAGCGGGAGCAATGAGCAGTTCTTC.

This clone was counted a few times. The rearrangement joins TRBV7-9 to TRBJ2-5; D gene uncertain. V lost 2 bases, J lost 2 bases, and 9 bases lay in between. The CDR3 has 14 residues. CDR1 is SEHNR and CDR2 is FQNEAQ in the germline V gene (reference sequence). The CDR3 here is CASSLMRLQETQYF. CDR3 DNA: TGTGCCAGCAGCTTAATGAGACTGCAAGAGACCCAGTACTTC. Full variable domain (remainder filled in from reference TRBV7-9 and TRBJ2-5): DTGVSQNPRHKITKRGQNVTFRCDPISEHNRLYWYRQTLGQGPEFLTYFQNEAQLEKSRLLSDRFSAERPKGSFSTLEIQRTEQGDSAMYLCASSLMRLQETQYFGPGTRLLVL.

The chain links TRBV5-6 to TRBJ1-1; D is uncertain. The CDR3 has 13 residues. V was pared by 5 bases and J by 3 bases, with 11 bases between. The V gene's germline CDR1 is SGHDT and CDR2 YYEEEE. For the CDR3, the DNA is TGTGCCAGCAGGTTCCGTCTGGACACTGAAGCTTTCTTT. Residues: CASRFRLDTEAFF. The complete variable domain, with remaining parts taken from reference TRBV5-6 and TRBJ1-1, reads DAGVTQSPTHLIKTRGQQVTLRCSPKSGHDTVSWYQQALGQGPQFIFQYYEEEERQRGNFPDRFSGHQFPNYSSELNVNALLLGDSALYLCASRFRLDTEAFFGQGTRLTVV.

The chain couples TRBV7-3 to TRBJ2-7, with TRBD1 as a possible D gene (6 bases). CDR1 is SGHTA, CDR2 FQGTGA, per germline. The germline V and J ends were trimmed by 2 bases and 6 bases, with 14 bases remaining between them. CDR3 length: 14 amino acids. CDR3 nucleotide sequence: TGTGCCAGCAGCTTATATGGGGGCATATTCGAGCAGTACTTC. Amino acid sequence: CASSLYGGIFEQYF.

This rearrangement joins TRBV7-2 to TRBJ1-1; D uncertain. Germline assignment: CDR1 SGHTA and CDR2 FQGNSA. This CDR3 contains 13 residues. Trimming shortened V by 3 bases and J by 1 base, and 6 bases separated the two germline ends. The CDR3 loop reads CASSFQENTEAFF. The CDR3 DNA reads as TGTGCCAGCAGCTTCCAGGAGAACACTGAAGCTTTCTTT.

The chain combines TRBV15 with TRBJ2-1; D tentatively reads TRBD1 or TRBD2 (5 bases each). The CDR3 runs 14 residues. CDR1 is LNHNV, CDR2 YYDKDF, per germline (reference sequence). V lost 7 bases, J lost 4 bases, and 14 bases lay in between. The CDR3 DNA follows: TGTGCCACCAAGGGGACGGATCGATACAATGAGCAGTTCTTC. It yields the protein CATKGTDRYNEQFF.